The 18 T cell receptor beta chains reported below all come from one sample, sequenced in a study of T-cell reconstitution after alpha-beta-depleted transplantation in children. It was with unique molecular identifiers that the TCRbeta library was prepared. Each CDR3 protein gets one entry after TCRdb re-called the PCR reads with MiXCR. Of under 70,000 distinct CDR3 sequences listed, roughly 10% were seen once; the top ten hold approximately 13%. The sample in question was PBMCs, obtained before TCRalphabeta/CD19-depleted stem cell transplant. The receptors stem from a boy aged 10-17 years with acute myeloid leukemia, due to receive a stem cell transplant.

This clonotype was counted at least ten times. This chain uses TRBV5-1 with TRBJ2-1, with a weak D call TRBD2 (5 bases). CDR3 length: 15 amino acids. Germline CDR1 reads SGHRS; CDR2 reads YFSETQ. V lost 0 bases and J 0 bases, leaving 7 bases between the germline ends. This chain's CDR3 is CASSLGLTSYNEQFF. CDR3 DNA: TGCGCCAGCAGCTTGGGACTAACCTCCTACAATGAGCAGTTCTTC.

This clonotype was counted at least ten times. V and J are TRBV5-1 and TRBJ1-1, with a tentative D call TRBD1 (5 bases). The CDR3 consists of 15 residues. V dropped 0 bases and J dropped 1 base, with 10 bases sitting between them. Germline CDR1 reads SGHRS; CDR2 reads YFSETQ. The DNA of the CDR3 is TGCGCCAGCAGCTTGGTCGGGGCGCAGAACACTGAAGCTTTCTTT. Its protein product is CASSLVGAQNTEAFF.

Details on this clonotype: With a much larger clone just one base away, this may be a read error. V is TRBV6-2 or TRBV6-3 and J is TRBJ2-3; 7 bases agree with TRBD2. CDR3 length: 14 amino acids. CDR1 MNHEY and CDR2 SVGEGT come from the germline V gene. The V and J ends lost 2 bases and 9 bases, in that order; junction bases with no gene match: 8. As DNA, the CDR3 is TGTGCCAGCAGTTACGGGACTACCGGTTCGACGCAGTATTTT. This codes for CASSYGTTGSTQYF.

This clonotype has at least ten counts. The CDR3 loop reads CATSPALGFNEQFF. In DNA, the CDR3 is TGTGCCACCTCTCCAGCCCTGGGCTTCAATGAGCAGTTCTTC. The chain couples TRBV24-1 to TRBJ2-1; D unclear. With 9 bases removed from V and 6 bases from J, the gap between germline ends came to 17 bases. The CDR3 is 14 residues long. From germline, CDR1 is KGHDR and CDR2 SFDVKD.

The sample holds many counts of this clonotype. The J gene is TRBJ2-7, the V gene TRBV7-2; D possibly corresponds to TRBD1 (6 bases). Trimming took 0 bases from V and 0 from J, leaving 9 bases between them. This CDR3 contains 15 residues. Germline-derived CDR1 and CDR2 are SGHTA and FQGNSA. The CDR3 DNA sequence: TGTGCCAGCAGCTTAGCGCGAGGGGGCTCCTACGAGCAGTACTTC. It specifies CASSLARGGSYEQYF.

This clonotype was detected many times. This chain joins TRBV13 and TRBJ2-7; TRBD1 might be the D (6 bases). V was cut by 4 bases and J by 0 bases, with 10 bases left in between. Germline loops: CDR1 PRHDT, CDR2 FYEKMQ (reference sequence). This CDR3 region has 14 residues. CDR3 bases: TGTGCCAGCAGCTCTTGGGGGCTCTCCTACGAGCAGTACTTC. Translated, it gives CASSSWGLSYEQYF.

In its sample, this clonotype was seen many times. This CDR3 reads CASSPGTSGVTYEQYF. DNA of the CDR3: TGTGCCAGCAGCCCGGGGACTAGCGGGGTAACCTACGAGCAGTACTTC. The genes are TRBV27 and TRBJ2-7; 13 nucleotides match TRBD2. The germline V gene encodes CDR1 MNHEY and CDR2 SMNVEV (reference sequence). Unmatched junction bases numbered 7, after V lost 6 bases and J lost 2 bases. This CDR3 has 16 residues.

Ten or more counts support this clonotype. This rearrangement joins TRBV15 to TRBJ1-1; 7 bases agree with TRBD1. The trim removed 5 bases at V and 4 bases at J, leaving 16 bases unmatched. Germline assignment: CDR1 LNHNV and CDR2 YYDKDF (reference sequence). There are 17 residues in the CDR3. CDR3 loop: CATSLAFRTGASTEAFF. CDR3 DNA: TGTGCCACCAGCTTGGCTTTTAGAACAGGGGCTTCCACTGAAGCTTTCTTT.

This clonotype was observed at least ten times. This chain's CDR3 is CASSLAGGPDTQYF. As DNA, the CDR3 is TGCGCCAGCAGCTTGGCGGGAGGGCCAGATACGCAGTATTTT. The rearrangement links TRBV5-1 to TRBJ2-3; 8 nucleotides align to TRBD2. The CDR3 contains 14 residues. Germline CDR1 is SGHRS and CDR2 is YFSETQ. J gave up 4 bases and V 0 bases, and 1 base lay outside the gene matches.

This clonotype occurred many times. This sequence joins TRBV5-8 and TRBJ1-1; no clear D. CDR3 size: 13 residues. The ends were cut back, 3 bases at V and 0 bases at J, with 6 bases in the middle. Germline V gene lookup returns CDR1 SGHTS and CDR2 YDEGEE. CDR3 sequence reads: CASSSRMNTEAFF. CDR3 DNA sequence: TGTGCCAGCAGCTCCCGCATGAACACTGAAGCTTTCTTT.

This clonotype was seen ten or more times. The V gene is TRBV12-3 or TRBV12-4, the J gene TRBJ2-3; TRBD2 might be the D (5 bases). This CDR3 is 12 amino acids long. V shed 3 bases and J shed 9 bases, with 10 bases lying between them. The CDR3 nucleotides are TGTGCCAGCAGTTTGAGCGGCAAGACGCAGTATTTT. Its protein product is CASSLSGKTQYF.

In this sample, this clonotype turned up many times. This sequence joins TRBV6-2 or TRBV6-3 and TRBJ2-1; D uncertain. Germline CDR1 reads MNHEY; CDR2 reads SVGEGT. The CDR3 sequence is 11 residues long. V lost 5 bases and J 6 bases, leaving 5 bases between the germline ends. The CDR3 DNA reads as TGTGCCAGCAGTAGACTCAATGAGCAGTTCTTC. Amino acid sequence: CASSRLNEQFF.

This clonotype has ten or more counts. The chain uses TRBV29-1 and TRBJ2-5, with TRBD1 as a possible D gene (5 bases). The CDR3 has 13 residues. From germline, CDR1 is SQVTM and CDR2 ANQGSEA. Between the trimmed V and J ends, which lost 4 bases and 2 bases, there was a span of 11 bases. The CDR3 DNA sequence: TGCAGCGTTGTTCGACAGACGCAAGAGACCCAGTACTTC. Translation gives CSVVRQTQETQYF.

In this sample, this clonotype turned up many times. The chain links TRBV6-5 to TRBJ2-2; 9 bases fit TRBD1. This CDR3 contains 17 residues. V lost 1 base, J lost 5 bases, and 8 bases stayed unmatched. Germline V gene lookup returns CDR1 MNHEY and CDR2 SVGAGI. The CDR3 coding sequence is TGTGCCAGCAGTTACTTTTTGGGACAGGGAAGGACCGGGGAGCTGTTTTTT. Translation gives CASSYFLGQGRTGELFF.

The sample holds many counts of this clonotype. The chain is built from TRBV6-1 and TRBJ2-4; no firm D call. CDR1 and CDR2 from the germline V gene are MNHNS and SASEGT. The CDR3 is 17 amino acids. Trimming left V 6 bases short and J 1 base short, with 19 bases between. The CDR3 nucleotides are TGTGCCAGCAGACCACGACCAGGTGCTCCGGCCAAAAACATTCAGTACTTC. Its protein product is CASRPRPGAPAKNIQYF.

The V gene is TRBV5-1, the J gene TRBJ1-2, with D possibly matching TRBD1 (6 bases). The V gene lost 4 bases and the J gene lost 6 bases, with 16 bases spanning the gap. Germline V lookup: CDR1 SGHRS, CDR2 YFSETQ. The CDR3 loop spans 14 amino acids. CDR3 protein: CASSHGTSSDGYTF. The CDR3 region has the DNA TGCGCCAGCAGCCACGGGACATCCTCGGATGGCTACACCTTC.

This clonotype was detected many times. The V call is TRBV27, the J call TRBJ2-7, with D perhaps being TRBD1 or TRBD2 (5 bases each). Germline CDR1 is MNHEY and CDR2 is SMNVEV (reference sequence). The CDR3 is made up of 11 amino acids. The V end lost 8 bases, the J end lost 2 bases, and 7 bases lay between the germline ends. The CDR3 is CASGGPYEQYV. CDR3 bases: TGTGCCAGCGGGGGACCCTACGAGCAGTACGTC.

This clonotype was counted many times. The V and J genes are TRBV20-1 and TRBJ1-5, with D perhaps TRBD1 (6 bases). The CDR3 runs 14 residues. Trimming took 7 bases from V and 1 from J, leaving 14 bases between them. CDR1 DFQATT and CDR2 SNEGSKA come from the germline V gene (reference sequence). CDR3 sequence reads: CSVSGGQSNQPQHF. DNA for the CDR3: TGCAGTGTCTCGGGGGGACAAAGCAATCAGCCCCAGCATTTT.